Listed below are T cell receptor beta chains from one sample, sequenced in a study of blood T cell repertoires in COVID-19. The data were produced by immunoSEQ multiplex PCR, yet TCRdb's version contains in-frame clones alone and is incomplete. The sample carries roughly 120,000 clones, around 70% recorded once. The sample taken for sequencing was peripheral blood. These receptors were collected from a man older than 75 with COVID-19, enrolled during active disease. Both conserved end residues are part of each CDR3. The D gene is left open where the match is weak. Clone sizes are given selectively: once, few, many, or a class where the clone is expanded.

13,-,-,TRBV2,TRBJ1-5,TGTGCCAGCAGTGTCCGGAGGAATCAGCCCCAGCATTTT,CASSVRRNQPQHF
15,-,-,TRBV7-2,TRBJ1-1,TGTGCCAGCAGCTTAAATCCCTACTGGAACACTGAAGCTTTCTTT,CASSLNPYWNTEAFF
14,TRBD1,-,TRBV30,TRBJ1-4,TGTGCCTGGAGCCCAGGACAGGGTAATGAAAAACTGTTTTTT,CAWSPGQGNEKLFF
15,-,-,TRBV5-4,TRBJ2-5,TGTGCCAGCGCCAAGAACATAGGGGGAGGGGAGACCCAGTACTTC,CASAKNIGGGETQYF
16,-,-,TRBV25-1,TRBJ1-6,TGTGCCAGCAGTGGGGGAACTAGCTCCTATAATTCACCCCTCCACTTT,CASSGGTSSYNSPLHF
15,TRBD1,-,TRBV5-8,TRBJ1-5,TGTGCCAGCAGCCCGGACAGGGATAGGGATCAGCCCCAGCATTTT,CASSPDRDRDQPQHF
14,TRBD1,-,TRBV6-5,TRBJ1-2,TGTGCCAGCAGTTACTCACAGGGGGCCCGTGGCTACACCTTC,CASSYSQGARGYTF
15,-,-,TRBV13,TRBJ1-1,TGTGCCAGCAGCTGGAGCAGGGGATTGAACACTGAAGCTTTCTTT,CASSWSRGLNTEAFF
13,TRBD1,-,TRBV27,TRBJ1-1,TGTGCCAGCAGTTTAACAGGGGGCTTTGAAGCTTTCTTT,CASSLTGGFEAFF
13,TRBD1,-,TRBV10-3,TRBJ1-6,TGTGCCATCGGGGACAGGCGGGACTCACCCCTCCACTTT,CAIGDRRDSPLHF
12,-,-,TRBV7-2,TRBJ1-6,TGTGCCAGCAGCTTCGGGGATTCACCCCTCCACTTT,CASSFGDSPLHF
16,-,-,TRBV18,TRBJ2-5,TGTGCCAGCTCACGCGCCCTCAGGGGCGGCGGAGAGACCCAGTACTTC,CASSRALRGGGETQYF
15,TRBD1,-,TRBV6-5,TRBJ2-1,TGTGCCAGCAGGGGACAGGGGAGTTTTTACAATGAGCAGTTCTTC,CASRGQGSFYNEQFF
13,-,-,TRBV14,TRBJ2-1,TGTGCCAGCAGCACTCTCGGTTTAAATGAGCAGTTCTTC,CASSTLGLNEQFF
15,TRBD2,-,TRBV13,TRBJ2-3,TGTGTCAGCAGCAAACTAGCGGGAGGGTCAGATACGCAGTATTTT,CVSSKLAGGSDTQYF
14,-,-,TRBV19,TRBJ2-7,TGTGCCAGTAGTATCCGCAGGGGACCCTACGAGCAGTACTTC,CASSIRRGPYEQYF
14,TRBD1,once,TRBV19,TRBJ1-1,TGTGCCAGTAGTATTCTTGGGCAGGGGGCCCGAGCTTTCTTT,CASSILGQGARAFF
13,-,-,TRBV30,TRBJ2-7,TGTGCCTGGAACCCAGGGGAGTCAGACGAGCAGTACTTC,CAWNPGESDEQYF
12,-,-,TRBV30,TRBJ2-3,TGTGCCTGGAGTGGAGGGGGAGATACGCAGTATTTT,CAWSGGGDTQYF
17,TRBD1,-,TRBV11-2,TRBJ1-1,TGTGCCAGCAGCCCCGCAGGACAGGGGGCTATGGACACTGAAGCTTTCTTT,CASSPAGQGAMDTEAFF
14,-,-,TRBV6-6,TRBJ1-5,TGTGCCAGCAGCAGGGTTAATAGCAATCAGCCCCAGCATTTT,CASSRVNSNQPQHF
16,-,-,TRBV19,TRBJ2-6,TGTGCCAGTAGGACGGACACCAGCTCTGGGGCCAACGTCCTGACTTTC,CASRTDTSSGANVLTF
15,TRBD2,-,TRBV6-5,TRBJ2-1,TGTGCCAGCAGTTACTCGTTGGGACTAGCGGGGGAGCAGTTCTTC,CASSYSLGLAGEQFF
17,TRBD2,-,TRBV24-1,TRBJ2-2,TGTGCCACCAGTGCCCTCATGGCTAGCGGGAGCACCGGGGAGCTGTTTTTT,CATSALMASGSTGELFF
15,TRBD1,-,TRBV5-5,TRBJ1-4,TGTGCCAGCAGCCCCCTGACAGGGGGCGATGAAAAACTGTTTTTT,CASSPLTGGDEKLFF